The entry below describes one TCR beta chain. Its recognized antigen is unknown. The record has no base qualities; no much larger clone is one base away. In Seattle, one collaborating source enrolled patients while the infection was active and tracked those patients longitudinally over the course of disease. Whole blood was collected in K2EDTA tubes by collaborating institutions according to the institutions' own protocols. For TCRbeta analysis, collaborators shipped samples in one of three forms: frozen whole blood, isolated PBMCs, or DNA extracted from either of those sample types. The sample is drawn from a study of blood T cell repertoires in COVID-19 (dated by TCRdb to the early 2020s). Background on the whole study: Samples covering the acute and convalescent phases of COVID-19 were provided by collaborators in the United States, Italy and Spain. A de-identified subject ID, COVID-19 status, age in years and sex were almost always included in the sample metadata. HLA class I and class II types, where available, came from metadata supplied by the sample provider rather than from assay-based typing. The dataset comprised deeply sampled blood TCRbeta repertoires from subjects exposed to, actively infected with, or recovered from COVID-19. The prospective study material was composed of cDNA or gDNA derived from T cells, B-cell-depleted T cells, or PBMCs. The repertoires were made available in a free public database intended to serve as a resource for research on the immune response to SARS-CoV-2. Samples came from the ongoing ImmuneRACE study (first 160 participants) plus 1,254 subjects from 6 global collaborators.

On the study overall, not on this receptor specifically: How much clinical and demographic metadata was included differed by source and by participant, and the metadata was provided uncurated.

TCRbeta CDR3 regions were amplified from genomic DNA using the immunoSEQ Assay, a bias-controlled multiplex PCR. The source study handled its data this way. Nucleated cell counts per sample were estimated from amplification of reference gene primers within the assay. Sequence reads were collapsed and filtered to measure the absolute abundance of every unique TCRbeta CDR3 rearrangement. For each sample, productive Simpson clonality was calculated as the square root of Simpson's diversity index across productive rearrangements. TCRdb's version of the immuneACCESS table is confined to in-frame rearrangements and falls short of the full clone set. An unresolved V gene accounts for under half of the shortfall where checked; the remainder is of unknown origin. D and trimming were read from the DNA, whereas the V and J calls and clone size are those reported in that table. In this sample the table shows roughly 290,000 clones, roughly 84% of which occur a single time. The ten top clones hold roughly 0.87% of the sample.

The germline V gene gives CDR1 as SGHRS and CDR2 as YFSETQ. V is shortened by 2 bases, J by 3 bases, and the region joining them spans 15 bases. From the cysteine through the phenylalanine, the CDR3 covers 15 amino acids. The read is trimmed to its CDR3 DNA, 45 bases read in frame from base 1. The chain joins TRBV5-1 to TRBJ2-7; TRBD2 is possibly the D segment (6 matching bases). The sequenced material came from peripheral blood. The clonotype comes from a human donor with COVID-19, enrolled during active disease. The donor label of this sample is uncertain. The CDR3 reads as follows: CASSFYSGENYEQYF. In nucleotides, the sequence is TGCGCCAGCAGCTTTTACTCGGGAGAAAACTACGAGCAGTACTTC.